This T cell receptor beta chain was captured by sequencing in a study of blood T cell repertoires in COVID-19. Study-level background: Specimens from acute and convalescent COVID-19 originated in the United States, Italy and Spain.

Here immunoSEQ multiplex PCR was the method, and the copy in TCRdb shows in-frame clones only, minus some. Here the sample spans about 220,000 clones, 80% to 90% being singletons. Per the germline V gene, CDR1 is KGHSH and CDR2 is LQKENI. The CDR3 contains 14 residues. Trimming took off 6 bases at V and 7 bases at J, with 13 bases between the two ends. The study recruited people aged about 18 to 89 years across roughly 23 US areas. Cohort allocation depended upon clinical history that participants reported. The rearrangement links TRBV18 to TRBJ1-6; no clear D gene. What was sequenced was PBMCs or T cells enriched from blood (not recorded which). This TCR was recovered from a woman aged 18 to 35 in a cohort exposed to, infected with or recovered from COVID-19 (not recorded which). Written as DNA, the CDR3 is TGTGCCAGCTCTTCCCGGGGAGAAAATTCACCCCTCCACTTT. Translation gives CASSSRGENSPLHF.